The clone carrying this T cell receptor beta chain was counted many times. Its specificity is not known. The CDR3 is 14 residues long. Trimming stripped 5 bases from V and 2 bases from J, with 14 bases between. CDR1 DFQATT and CDR2 SNEGSKA come from the germline V gene (reference sequence). Synthesis of cDNA was performed by 5'RACE using 10-nucleotide random UMIs. TCRdb analysed the 5' RACE reads with MiXCR anew, one entry per CDR3 protein. Of 55,000 to 85,000 distinct CDR3 sequences listed, 2.5% to 3.5% were seen once; the top ten hold approximately 4.7%. The data originate from a study of neurological immune-mediated disorders. Notes on the study in general: Multiple sclerosis patients had less TCR clonal expansion than even healthy controls, unlike HTLV-1-associated myelopathy.

The unsorted libraries had their origin in 2 million PBMCs stored at -80 C. The V gene is TRBV20-1, the J gene TRBJ2-3, with a possible D match to TRBD2 (6 bases). The sequence derives from a woman between 50 and 59 years old with multiple sclerosis. The specimen was PBMCs. The CDR3 here is CSAEGRGDTDTQYF. In nucleotides, the CDR3 is TGCAGTGCTGAGGGGCGGGGAGACACAGATACGCAGTATTTT.